This is a list of T cell receptor beta chains from one sample in a study of blood T cell repertoires in COVID-19. The repertoire was sequenced with immunoSEQ multiplex PCR; TCRdb's copy has only in-frame clones and lacks some. The table records just under 90,000 clones, approximately 79% of them present only once. The sample taken for sequencing was peripheral blood. All receptors derive from an elderly woman with acute or convalescent COVID-19. Both conserved end residues are part of each CDR3. Each record gives: CDR3 length, J gene, V gene, D gene, clone size, CDR3 protein, CDR3 DNA. A D gene is named only where the DNA matches it firmly. Rows give clone size only sometimes, using once, few, many, or a class for an expanded clone.

len: 16
j_gene: TRBJ1-6
v_gene: TRBV6-5
d_gene: .
abundance: many
CDR3aa: CASSYGGSKGNSPLHF
CDR3nt: TGTGCCAGCAGTTACGGGGGGAGCAAGGGTAATTCACCCCTCCACTTT

len: 13
j_gene: TRBJ1-1
v_gene: TRBV5-1
d_gene: TRBD1
abundance: once
CDR3aa: CASSSDRATEAFF
CDR3nt: TGCGCCAGCAGCTCCGACAGGGCCACTGAAGCTTTCTTT

len: 17
j_gene: TRBJ1-6
v_gene: TRBV5-4
d_gene: TRBD1
abundance: .
CDR3aa: CASSTGTESSYNSPLHF
CDR3nt: TGTGCCAGCAGCACTGGGACAGAAAGCTCCTATAATTCACCCCTCCACTTT

len: 17
j_gene: TRBJ1-6
v_gene: TRBV28
d_gene: .
abundance: few
CDR3aa: CASSPTPAGVPYSPLHF
CDR3nt: TGTGCCAGCAGCCCAACCCCCGCAGGGGTCCCCTATTCACCCCTCCACTTT

len: 17
j_gene: TRBJ1-5
v_gene: TRBV10-3
d_gene: .
abundance: .
CDR3aa: CAISESRTVTGNQPQHF
CDR3nt: TGTGCCATCAGTGAGTCGAGGACAGTAACAGGCAATCAGCCCCAGCATTTT

len: 15
j_gene: TRBJ1-2
v_gene: TRBV27
d_gene: .
abundance: once
CDR3aa: CASSLRGGLNYGYTF
CDR3nt: TGTGCCAGCAGTCTTCGTGGAGGGTTGAACTATGGCTACACCTTC

len: 13
j_gene: TRBJ1-1
v_gene: TRBV9
d_gene: .
abundance: .
CDR3aa: CASSGNRNTEAFF
CDR3nt: TGTGCCAGCAGCGGTAACAGGAACACTGAAGCTTTCTTT

len: 16
j_gene: TRBJ1-2
v_gene: TRBV21-1
d_gene: .
abundance: .
CDR3aa: CASSNYTEGAGYGYTF
CDR3nt: TGTGCCAGCAGCAACTACACGGAGGGGGCAGGGTATGGCTACACCTTC

len: 13
j_gene: TRBJ1-2
v_gene: TRBV6-2/TRBV6-3
d_gene: .
abundance: .
CDR3aa: CASSLHREEGYTF
CDR3nt: TGTGCCAGCAGTCTCCATCGGGAAGAAGGCTACACCTTC

len: 13
j_gene: TRBJ1-2
v_gene: TRBV7-2
d_gene: .
abundance: few
CDR3aa: CASSGTGSNGYTF
CDR3nt: TGTGCCAGCAGCGGCACAGGGTCAAATGGCTACACCTTC

len: 15
j_gene: TRBJ1-4
v_gene: TRBV28
d_gene: .
abundance: .
CDR3aa: CASSSPHRDNEKLFF
CDR3nt: TGTGCCAGCAGTTCACCCCACAGGGATAATGAAAAACTGTTTTTT

len: 14
j_gene: TRBJ1-2
v_gene: TRBV19
d_gene: TRBD1
abundance: .
CDR3aa: CASSPDRTNYGYTF
CDR3nt: TGTGCCAGTAGTCCGGACAGGACGAACTATGGCTACACCTTC

len: 15
j_gene: TRBJ2-1
v_gene: TRBV9
d_gene: .
abundance: .
CDR3aa: CASSPSGGYRNEQFF
CDR3nt: TGTGCCAGCAGCCCGAGTGGGGGGTATAGAAATGAGCAGTTCTTC

len: 15
j_gene: TRBJ1-3
v_gene: TRBV30
d_gene: .
abundance: .
CDR3aa: CAWSETGTFGNTIYF
CDR3nt: TGTGCCTGGAGCGAAACCGGGACATTTGGAAACACCATATATTTT

len: 15
j_gene: TRBJ1-5
v_gene: TRBV7-8
d_gene: .
abundance: .
CDR3aa: CASSLRSLRGQPQHF
CDR3nt: TGTGCCAGCAGCCTTAGGAGCTTGCGCGGTCAGCCCCAGCATTTT

len: 18
j_gene: TRBJ1-4
v_gene: TRBV30
d_gene: .
abundance: .
CDR3aa: CAWSLGRATANLNEKLFF
CDR3nt: TGTGCCTGGAGTCTCGGCAGGGCTACAGCCAATCTTAATGAAAAACTGTTTTTT

len: 12
j_gene: TRBJ1-2
v_gene: TRBV12-3/TRBV12-4
d_gene: .
abundance: .
CDR3aa: CASSLGRNGYTF
CDR3nt: TGTGCCAGCAGTTTAGGGAGAAATGGCTACACCTTC

len: 14
j_gene: TRBJ1-4
v_gene: TRBV6-5
d_gene: .
abundance: .
CDR3aa: CASSLLVPNEKLFF
CDR3nt: TGTGCCAGCAGCTTACTGGTCCCTAATGAAAAACTGTTTTTT

len: 14
j_gene: TRBJ1-6
v_gene: TRBV30
d_gene: .
abundance: .
CDR3aa: CAWRGGGPNSPLHF
CDR3nt: TGTGCCTGGAGGGGCGGGGGCCCTAATTCACCCCTCCACTTT

len: 14
j_gene: TRBJ2-3
v_gene: TRBV5-1
d_gene: TRBD1
abundance: .
CDR3aa: CASSLVQGALGQYF
CDR3nt: TGCGCCAGCAGCTTAGTCCAGGGGGCCCTAGGGCAGTATTTT

len: 12
j_gene: TRBJ2-2
v_gene: TRBV19
d_gene: .
abundance: few
CDR3aa: CASSQVGGELFF
CDR3nt: TGTGCCAGTAGTCAGGTCGGCGGGGAGCTGTTTTTT

len: 14
j_gene: TRBJ2-7
v_gene: TRBV5-1
d_gene: TRBD1
abundance: .
CDR3aa: CASSRQGVVYEQYF
CDR3nt: TGCGCCAGCAGCAGACAGGGGGTCGTCTACGAGCAGTACTTC

len: 15
j_gene: TRBJ1-1
v_gene: TRBV18
d_gene: TRBD1
abundance: .
CDR3aa: CASSQQGALGTEAFF
CDR3nt: TGTGCCAGCTCTCAACAGGGGGCCCTAGGCACTGAAGCTTTCTTT

len: 13
j_gene: TRBJ1-1
v_gene: TRBV6-2/TRBV6-3
d_gene: TRBD1
abundance: .
CDR3aa: CASSAQGTTEAFF
CDR3nt: TGTGCCAGCAGCGCACAGGGGACGACTGAAGCTTTCTTT

len: 13
j_gene: TRBJ2-1
v_gene: TRBV12-3/TRBV12-4
d_gene: TRBD1
abundance: .
CDR3aa: CASRTGNLFEQFF
CDR3nt: TGTGCCAGCAGGACAGGGAACCTATTTGAGCAGTTCTTC

len: 13
j_gene: TRBJ1-5
v_gene: TRBV3-1/TRBV3-2
d_gene: .
abundance: .
CDR3aa: CASSQAGDQPQHF
CDR3nt: TGTGCCAGCAGCCAAGCGGGGGATCAGCCCCAGCATTTT

len: 13
j_gene: TRBJ1-5
v_gene: TRBV19
d_gene: .
abundance: .
CDR3aa: CASEASSNQPQHF
CDR3nt: TGTGCCTCGGAGGCTTCTAGCAATCAGCCCCAGCATTTT

len: 13
j_gene: TRBJ1-1
v_gene: TRBV29-1
d_gene: .
abundance: .
CDR3aa: CSGEIDRATEAFF
CDR3nt: TGCAGCGGCGAGATCGACAGAGCCACTGAAGCTTTCTTT

len: 14
j_gene: TRBJ1-2
v_gene: TRBV30
d_gene: .
abundance: .
CDR3aa: CAWSVPPATYGYTF
CDR3nt: TGTGCCTGGAGTGTCCCCCCCGCTACCTATGGCTACACCTTC

len: 12
j_gene: TRBJ1-3
v_gene: TRBV5-8
d_gene: .
abundance: .
CDR3aa: CASSLAGDTIYF
CDR3nt: TGTGCCAGCAGCTTGGCCGGGGACACCATATATTTT

len: 11
j_gene: TRBJ2-5
v_gene: TRBV20-1
d_gene: .
abundance: .
CDR3aa: CSARSGETQYF
CDR3nt: TGCAGTGCTAGATCAGGGGAGACCCAGTACTTC

len: 15
j_gene: TRBJ2-7
v_gene: TRBV28
d_gene: .
abundance: .
CDR3aa: CASSPGGRGNYEQYF
CDR3nt: TGTGCCAGCAGTCCGGGTGGCCGGGGAAACTACGAGCAGTACTTC

len: 14
j_gene: TRBJ1-1
v_gene: TRBV7-9
d_gene: .
abundance: .
CDR3aa: CASSKQAKNTEAFF
CDR3nt: TGTGCCAGCAGCAAACAGGCAAAGAACACTGAAGCTTTCTTT

len: 13
j_gene: TRBJ2-4
v_gene: TRBV6-2/TRBV6-3
d_gene: .
abundance: .
CDR3aa: CASSTSQGNIQYF
CDR3nt: TGTGCCAGCAGTACCTCCCAGGGAAACATTCAGTACTTC

len: 14
j_gene: TRBJ2-2
v_gene: TRBV5-5
d_gene: .
abundance: .
CDR3aa: CASSLGPLTGELFF
CDR3nt: TGTGCCAGCAGCTTGGGTCCTCTCACCGGGGAGCTGTTTTTT

len: 14
j_gene: TRBJ1-3
v_gene: TRBV7-3
d_gene: TRBD1
abundance: .
CDR3aa: CASSLGTEGNTIYF
CDR3nt: TGTGCCAGCAGCTTAGGGACAGAAGGAAACACCATATATTTT

len: 16
j_gene: TRBJ2-1
v_gene: TRBV5-1
d_gene: TRBD2
abundance: .
CDR3aa: CASSLTSGGAYNEQFF
CDR3nt: TGCGCCAGCAGCCTAACTAGCGGGGGGGCCTACAATGAGCAGTTCTTC

len: 15
j_gene: TRBJ1-2
v_gene: TRBV5-4
d_gene: TRBD1
abundance: .
CDR3aa: CASRVGYRGNYGYTF
CDR3nt: TGTGCCAGCAGGGTTGGCTACAGGGGTAACTATGGCTACACCTTC

len: 14
j_gene: TRBJ1-5
v_gene: TRBV18
d_gene: .
abundance: .
CDR3aa: CASSPQASNQPQHF
CDR3nt: TGTGCCAGCTCACCCCAAGCGAGCAATCAGCCCCAGCATTTT

len: 18
j_gene: TRBJ1-4
v_gene: TRBV7-9
d_gene: TRBD1
abundance: .
CDR3aa: CASSLIGTGAKGEEKLFF
CDR3nt: TGTGCCAGCAGCTTAATCGGGACAGGGGCGAAGGGGGAGGAAAAACTGTTTTTT